These T cell receptor beta chains were read from a single sample in a study of blood T cells in healthy people across ages. Each CDR3 protein is one row after TCRdb ran MiXCR on the 5' RACE reads. The data contain about 930,000 distinct CDR3 sequences, 25% to 30% of them seen just once; the ten biggest clones take up roughly 10%. The sample also formed part of further work on T cells of mothers and their children.

Sequenced: blood. These receptors were obtained from a woman in her thirties or forties in good health. CDR3s include the opening cysteine and the closing phenylalanine or tryptophan. The D gene is left open where the match is weak. Clone size is shown for a subset of rows, as once, few, many or a class of expanded clone.

D: .
V: TRBV7-8
J: TRBJ2-3
size: few
DNA: TGTGCCAGCAGCTTCAGGGAGGATACGCAGTATTTT
CDR3: CASSFREDTQYF

D: .
V: TRBV11-2
J: TRBJ2-1
size: .
DNA: TGTGCCAGCAGCTCGTCTCTACTAGAGCAGTTCTTC
CDR3: CASSSSLLEQFF

D: TRBD2
V: TRBV12-3/TRBV12-4
J: TRBJ2-3
size: many
DNA: TGTGCCAGCAGTATCGAGAGCGGGGGGGCCACAGATACGCAGTATTTT
CDR3: CASSIESGGATDTQYF

D: .
V: TRBV7-2
J: TRBJ1-2
size: many
DNA: TGTGCCAGCAGCTCGACCAATGACTATGGCTACACCTTC
CDR3: CASSSTNDYGYTF

D: TRBD1
V: TRBV28
J: TRBJ1-4
size: .
DNA: TGTGCCAGCAGTGTCCCGCAGGGGGGAAATGAAAAACTGTTTTTT
CDR3: CASSVPQGGNEKLFF

D: .
V: TRBV20-1
J: TRBJ1-1
size: many
DNA: TGCAGTGCTAGAGATCCATCCCGGGTAGACACTGAAGCTTTCTTT
CDR3: CSARDPSRVDTEAFF

D: .
V: TRBV7-2
J: TRBJ2-4
size: .
DNA: TGTGCCAGCAGCTTAGATTGGAAGCTAGCCAAAAACATTCAGTACTTC
CDR3: CASSLDWKLAKNIQYF

D: .
V: TRBV30
J: TRBJ2-3
size: .
DNA: TGTGCCTGGAGTCTTGCTAGCACAGATACGCAGTATTTT
CDR3: CAWSLASTDTQYF

D: .
V: TRBV27
J: TRBJ1-6
size: many
DNA: TGTGCCAGCTGGCGGGTATCTTCTAATTCACCCCTCCACTTT
CDR3: CASWRVSSNSPLHF

D: .
V: TRBV7-2
J: TRBJ2-5
size: few
DNA: TGTGCCAGCCGCAAACGGGCCCCGGGGGAGACCCAGTACTTC
CDR3: CASRKRAPGETQYF

D: TRBD1
V: TRBV4-3
J: TRBJ2-7
size: few
DNA: TGCGCCAGCAGCCAGTCTCTGACAGGGGTCTACGAGCAGTACTTC
CDR3: CASSQSLTGVYEQYF

D: .
V: TRBV20-1
J: TRBJ2-2
size: few
DNA: TGCAGTGTCCGGACCAACACCGGGGAGCTGTTTTTT
CDR3: CSVRTNTGELFF

D: .
V: TRBV7-6
J: TRBJ2-2
size: .
DNA: TGTGCCGGCAGCCTCACCGGACAGAACACCGGGGAGCTGTTTTTT
CDR3: CAGSLTGQNTGELFF

D: .
V: TRBV5-1
J: TRBJ1-2
size: few
DNA: TGCGCCAGCAGCTTGGATTACGGGGCTTCTAACTATGGCTACACCTTC
CDR3: CASSLDYGASNYGYTF